This T cell receptor (beta chain) was sequenced during a study of blood T cell repertoires in COVID-19. The wider study: The study drew acute and convalescent COVID-19 samples from the United States, Italy and Spain. T cells, B-cell-depleted T cells, or PBMCs provided the cDNA or gDNA that served as material.

V shed 10 bases, J shed 9 bases, and the junction held 12 bases outside the gene matches. This CDR3 comprises 13 residues. Germline lookup yields CDR1 MNHEY and CDR2 SVGAGI. Per the original data handling: Amplification with reference gene primers provided the estimates of nucleated cell counts. Clones were sequenced by immunoSEQ multiplex PCR, and TCRdb holds only the in-frame ones, with some missing. The DNA gave D and trimming, while V, J and clone size come from that table. The data hold about 170,000 clones, with roughly 86% observed a single time. Sequencing was done on a sample of peripheral blood. The chain carries TRBV6-5 and TRBJ2-3, with 8 positions matching TRBD2. The clonotype originates from a woman of 80 years or more in a cohort sampled during active or convalescent COVID-19. CDR3: CATTRGGGRTQYF. CDR3 coding DNA: TGTGCCACAACCCGGGGCGGGGGGAGGACGCAGTATTTT.